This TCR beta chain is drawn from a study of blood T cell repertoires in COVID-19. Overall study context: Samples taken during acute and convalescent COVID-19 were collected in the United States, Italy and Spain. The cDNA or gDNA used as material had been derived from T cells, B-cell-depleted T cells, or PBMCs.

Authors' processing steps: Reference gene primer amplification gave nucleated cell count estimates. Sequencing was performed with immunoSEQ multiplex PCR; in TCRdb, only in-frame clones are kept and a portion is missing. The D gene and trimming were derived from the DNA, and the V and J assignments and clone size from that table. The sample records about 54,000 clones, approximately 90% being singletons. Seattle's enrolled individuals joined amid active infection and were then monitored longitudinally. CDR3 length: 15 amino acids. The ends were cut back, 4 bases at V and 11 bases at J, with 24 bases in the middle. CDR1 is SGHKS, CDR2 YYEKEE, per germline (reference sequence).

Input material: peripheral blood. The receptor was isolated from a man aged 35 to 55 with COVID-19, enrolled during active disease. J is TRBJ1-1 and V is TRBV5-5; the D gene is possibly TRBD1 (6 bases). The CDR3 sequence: CASSQISQGPRTAFF. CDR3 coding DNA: TGTGCCAGCAGCCAAATTTCACAGGGCCCCCGAACGGCTTTCTTT.